These 17 T cell receptor beta chains came from one sample sequenced in a study of tissue T cells after allogeneic stem cell transplantation. TCRdb keeps only in-frame clones here, not all; method: immunoSEQ multiplex PCR. The table records 6,000 to 9,500 clones, 65% to 80% of them present only once. The source material was skin, sampled at autopsy. These receptors all stem from a male patient at least 60 years old with steroid-refractory graft-versus-host disease after an allogeneic stem cell transplant. The graft donor may have given rise to some T cells.

This sequence joins TRBV27 and TRBJ2-5, with 8 nucleotides matching TRBD1. CDR1 and CDR2 from the germline V gene are MNHEY and SMNVEV (reference sequence). The CDR3 contains 14 residues. The V and J ends lost 4 bases and 7 bases, in that order; junction bases with no gene match: 8. The CDR3, as DNA: TGTGCCAGCAGTTATCCCGGACAGGGAGGGACCCAGTACTTC. Translated: CASSYPGQGGTQYF.

This clone was seen only a few times. The chain employs TRBV6-2 or TRBV6-3 and TRBJ2-1; D is uncertain. CDR3 length: 18 amino acids. The germline CDR1 and CDR2 sequences are MNHEY and SVGEGT. Between the trimmed V and J ends, which lost 5 bases and 7 bases, there was a span of 27 bases. CDR3 residues: CASSLNPLAAQRLNEQFF. CDR3 nucleotides: TGTGCCAGCAGTCTTAATCCCCTGGCGGCTCAAAGGCTAAATGAGCAGTTCTTC.

The V and J genes are TRBV16 and TRBJ1-2; the match to TRBD1 covers 8 bases. Looked up from germline, CDR1 is KGHSY and CDR2 is FQNENV. The CDR3 runs to 15 residues. V lost 4 bases and J lost 8; bases outside the gene matches: 12. The CDR3 here is CASSPTGTGSFGYTF. DNA for the CDR3: TGTGCCAGCAGCCCAACCGGGACAGGTTCTTTCGGCTACACCTTC.

The V call is TRBV7-9, the J call TRBJ1-4, with 9 bases matching TRBD1. The CDR3 extends over 18 amino acids. Germline CDR1 is SEHNR and CDR2 is FQNEAQ (reference sequence). After removal of 4 bases from V and 7 bases from J, the junction contained 16 bases not matched to a gene. The CDR3 DNA reads TGTGCCAGCAGCTACACCGGGACAGGGACCTCTGTGGGTGAAAAACTGTTTTTT. It is translated as CASSYTGTGTSVGEKLFF.

The rearrangement links TRBV10-3 to TRBJ2-1; D gene uncertain. Germline values: CDR1 ENHRY, CDR2 SYGVKD. The V and J ends lost 4 bases and 6 bases respectively, with 4 bases between them. This CDR3 is 11 amino acids long. CDR3 nucleotides: TGTGCCATCAGTGCCGGCAATGAGCAGTTCTTC. It is translated as CAISAGNEQFF.

The rearrangement links TRBV11-2 to TRBJ2-1; D is possibly TRBD2 (6 bases). The CDR3 length is 16 residues. Trimming removed 1 base at V and 0 bases at J, with 10 bases between. CDR1 and CDR2 from the germline V gene are SGHAT and FQNNGV. DNA of the CDR3: TGTGCCAGCAGCTTAGGCGCGGGAATCTCCTACAATGAGCAGTTCTTC. Translation gives CASSLGAGISYNEQFF. Combining the CDR3 with reference TRBV11-2 and TRBJ2-1 gives the whole variable domain EAGVAQSPRYKIIEKRQSVAFWCNPISGHATLYWYQQILGQGPKLLIQFQNNGVVDDSQLPKDRFSAERLKGVDSTLKIQPAKLEDSAVYLCASSLGAGISYNEQFFGPGTRLTVL.

The chain has TRBV3-1 (or the pseudogene TRBV3-2) and TRBJ2-7; D is unresolved. The CDR3 runs to 14 residues. V was clipped by 4 bases and J by 2 bases, with 12 bases between them. Germline V lookup: CDR1 LGHDT, CDR2 YNNKEL (reference sequence). The CDR3 is CASSPSPGAYEQYF. The DNA of the CDR3 is TGTGCCAGCAGCCCCTCCCCTGGGGCCTACGAGCAGTACTTC.

This clone has a single count. V and J are TRBV29-1 and TRBJ2-2; tentative D call: TRBD1 (6 bases). Germline V gene sequence: CDR1 SQVTM, CDR2 ANQGSEA. This CDR3 has 15 residues. V gave up 1 base and J gave up 1 base, with 10 bases separating them. Here the CDR3 DNA reads TGCAGCGTTGAAGGGACAGAAAGGAACACCGGGGAGCTGTTTTTT. Translation: CSVEGTERNTGELFF.

CDR3 in DNA: TGTGCCAGCAGCTTGGGTGGGACAGCGAACTACAATGAGCAGTTCTTC. Its protein is CASSLGGTANYNEQFF. The J gene is TRBJ2-1, the V gene TRBV5-4, with 7 bases matching TRBD1. From germline, CDR1 is SGHNT and CDR2 YYREEE (reference sequence). CDR3 length: 16 residues. J gave up 3 bases and V 0 bases, and 6 bases lay outside the gene matches.

The table lists this clone with a few counts. V is TRBV4-2 and J is TRBJ1-1, with D uncertain. CDR3 length equals 11 residues. Germline V gene sequence: CDR1 LGHNA, CDR2 YNFKEQ. Trimming shortened V by 1 base and J by 7 bases, and 4 bases separated the two germline ends. Here the CDR3 reads CASSQGIEAFF. The CDR3, as DNA: TGTGCCAGCAGCCAAGGGATTGAAGCTTTCTTT.

Only one count was recorded for this clone. The chain is built from TRBV5-6 and TRBJ1-2; 7 bases map to TRBD1. This CDR3 comprises 14 residues. CDR1 is SGHDT and CDR2 is YYEEEE in the germline V gene. V lost 6 bases and J lost 3; bases outside the gene matches: 8. The CDR3 is CASTRQGLDYGYTF. CDR3 bases: TGTGCCAGCACTCGACAGGGACTCGACTATGGCTACACCTTC. Drawing the rest from reference TRBV5-6 and TRBJ1-2, the complete variable domain is DAGVTQSPTHLIKTRGQQVTLRCSPKSGHDTVSWYQQALGQGPQFIFQYYEEEERQRGNFPDRFSGHQFPNYSSELNVNALLLGDSALYLCASTRQGLDYGYTFGSGTRLTVV.

The genes are TRBV25-1 and TRBJ1-2; D call uncertain. The CDR3 consists of 12 residues. V lost 4 bases to trimming and J lost 7 bases, with 10 bases between them. Germline values: CDR1 MGHDK, CDR2 SYGVNS. In nucleotides, the CDR3 is TGTGCCAGCAGTGTTGACGGCAGTGGCTACACCTTC. It encodes CASSVDGSGYTF.

This clone was recorded a few times. The chain carries TRBV9 and TRBJ1-4; D unclear. Germline V gives CDR1 SGDLS, CDR2 YYNGEE. The CDR3 is 12 residues long. V was cut by 3 bases and J by 7 bases, with 7 bases left in between. This CDR3 reads CASSEKGEKLFF. In nucleotides, the CDR3 is TGTGCCAGCAGCGAGAAGGGTGAAAAACTGTTTTTT.

The rearrangement joins TRBV29-1 to TRBJ1-2, with 7 bases fitting TRBD1. J lost 6 bases, V lost 7 bases, and 11 bases had no gene match. Germline V gives CDR1 SQVTM, CDR2 ANQGSEA. The CDR3 contains 13 residues. CDR3 nucleotides: TGCAGCGGTTATCAGACAGGGACGAATGGCTACACCTTC. Its translation is CSGYQTGTNGYTF. The complete variable domain, with remaining parts taken from reference TRBV29-1 and TRBJ1-2, reads SAVISQKPSRDICQRGTSLTIQCQVDSQVTMMFWYRQQPGQSLTLIATANQGSEATYESGFVIDKFPISRPNLTFSTLTVSNMSPEDSSIYLCSGYQTGTNGYTFGSGTRLTVV.

The genes are TRBV7-2 and TRBJ2-5; D uncertain. The CDR3 sequence is 16 residues long. In germline, CDR1 is SGHTA, CDR2 FQGNSA. V was cut by 5 bases and J by 5 bases, with 21 bases left in between. In DNA form, the CDR3 reads TGTGCCAGCAGCCAAACGGACGTAAACCATCTGGAGACCCAGTACTTC. This translates into CASSQTDVNHLETQYF.

Only one count was recorded for this clone. The gene calls are TRBV27 and TRBJ2-3; perhaps TRBD1 as D (5 bases). Germline-derived CDR1 and CDR2 are MNHEY and SMNVEV (reference sequence). The germline V and J ends were trimmed by 6 bases and 6 bases, with 16 bases remaining between them. This CDR3 contains 14 residues. The CDR3 reads CASRTTAPPDTQYF. CDR3 coding DNA: TGTGCCAGCAGGACGACAGCGCCCCCCGATACGCAGTATTTT.

The V and J genes are TRBV10-3 and TRBJ2-1, with 11 nucleotides matching TRBD1. CDR3 length: 14 residues. Looked up from germline, CDR1 is ENHRY and CDR2 is SYGVKD. Germline trimming cut 9 bases from V and 5 bases from J; bases unmatched to any gene: 6. DNA for the CDR3: TGTGCCATTAGCCGGGACAGGGGGGACAATGAGCAGTTCTTC. Translation gives CAISRDRGDNEQFF.